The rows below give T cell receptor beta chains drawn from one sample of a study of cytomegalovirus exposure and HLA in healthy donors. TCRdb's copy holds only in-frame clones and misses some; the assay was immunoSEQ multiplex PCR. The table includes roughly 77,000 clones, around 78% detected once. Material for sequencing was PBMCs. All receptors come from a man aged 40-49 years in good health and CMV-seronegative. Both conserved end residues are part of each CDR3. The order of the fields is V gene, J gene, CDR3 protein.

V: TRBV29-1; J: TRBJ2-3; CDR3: CSADTSGRLTDTQYF
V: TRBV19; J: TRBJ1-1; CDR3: CASSIARLTDTEAFF
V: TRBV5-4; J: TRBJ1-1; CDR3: CASSLDGTGPNTEAFF
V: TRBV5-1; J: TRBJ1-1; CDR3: CASSLGGPPKGLNTEAFF
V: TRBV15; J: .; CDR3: CATSVGTSGYEQYF
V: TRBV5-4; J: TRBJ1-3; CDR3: CASSVGGSGNTIYF
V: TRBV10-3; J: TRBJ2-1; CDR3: CAISDGPGGPKNEQFF
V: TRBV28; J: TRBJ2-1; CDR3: CASSLLAGVDYNEQFF
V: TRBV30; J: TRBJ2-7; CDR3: CAWSGEFSGGVWEQYF
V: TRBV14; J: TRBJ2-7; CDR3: CASSQERLAGHEQYF
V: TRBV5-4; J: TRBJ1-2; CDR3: CASSLPAGDNYGYTF
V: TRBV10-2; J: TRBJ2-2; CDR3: CASSRRLGELFF
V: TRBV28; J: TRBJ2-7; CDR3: CASTPQGSSSYEQYF
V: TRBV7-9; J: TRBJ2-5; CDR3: CASSLGASGLPRETQYF
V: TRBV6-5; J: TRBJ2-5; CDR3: CASRNRGGEQYF
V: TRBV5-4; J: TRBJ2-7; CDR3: CASSAGLAYEQYF
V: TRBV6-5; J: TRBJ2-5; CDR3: CASSTHDRRQETQYF
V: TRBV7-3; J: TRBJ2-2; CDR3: CASSETGTPNTGELFF
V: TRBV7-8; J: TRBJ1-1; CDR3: CASSLLTDNTEAFF
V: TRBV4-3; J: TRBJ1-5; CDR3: CASSQVHSQPQHF
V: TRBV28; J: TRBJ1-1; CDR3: CASRALDRNTEAFF
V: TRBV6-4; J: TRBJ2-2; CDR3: CASSESVRGGELFF